This T cell receptor beta chain was identified in a study of T cell changes during pregnancy in multiple sclerosis. This clone appeared once. Sequenced by immunoSEQ multiplex PCR; TCRdb stores in-frame clones only, minus some. This table has roughly 30,000 clones, about 89% appearing once. This sequence originates from a female donor with multiple sclerosis, enrolled in a pregnancy study. This sample comprised CD8+ T cells from peripheral blood mononuclear cells, obtained before pregnancy.

The CDR3 nucleotides read TGTGCCAGCACCCGCACAGGGGACTCCACCTATGGCTACACCTTC. Translating it yields CASTRTGDSTYGYTF. The chain joins TRBV2 to TRBJ1-2; 7 bases are a match to TRBD1. Germline CDR1 and CDR2: SNHLY and FYNNEI. CDR3 size: 15 residues. The V and J ends lost 7 bases and 4 bases, in that order; junction bases with no gene match: 12.